The T cell receptor (beta chain) described here comes from a study of T cells in Graves' hyperthyroidism and ophthalmopathy (dated 2019 in TCRdb). Notes on the research overall: Peripheral blood samples were taken at the time of initial diagnosis, prior to any treatment. A discovery cohort of about a hundred patients, 43 with Graves' ophthalmopathy and about 58 with stable Graves' hyperthyroidism, was used to find distinguishing TCR V-J signatures. Whether ophthalmopathy could be predicted prospectively was tested in an independent validation cohort made up of 18 to 20 hyperthyroidism patients plus 17 patients who later progressed to ophthalmopathy. For training and testing, the roughly 97 patients in the discovery cohort were randomly divided in a 7:3 ratio. In addition, the study compared T-cell repertoires in thyroid tissue and in blood from roughly six Graves' hyperthyroidism patients. After blood sampling, hyperthyroidism patients were treated with methimazole at a starting dose of 30 mg daily, and ophthalmopathy patients were treated with high-dose intravenous methylprednisolone. TCR Vbeta CDR3 sequencing of 140 or so peripheral blood samples (approximately 44 ophthalmopathy, under 80 hyperthyroidism and roughly 17 progressor patients) is reported in the paper.

Graves' hyperthyroidism was defined as stable when no progression to ophthalmopathy occurred over 18 months of follow-up. Hyperthyroidism patients were newly diagnosed, had a disease duration of under 2 months, and were aged 18 to 65 years. The study excluded patients with uncontrolled infections, other autoimmune diseases, pregnancy or lactation. Diagnoses were established on the basis of clinical symptoms, serum thyroxine and TRAb, thyroid ultrasound, and orbital computed tomography. PBMCs were isolated from 10 ml of fresh peripheral blood by Ficoll-Paque density gradient centrifugation. Trizol reagent was used to extract total RNA, and RNA quality was then checked on an Agilent 2100 Bioanalyzer. Amplification of TCR beta CDR3 regions was carried out from RNA transcripts. The first round of RT-PCR for the TCR CDR3 was performed with the HTBI primer set and the Qiagen OneStep RT-PCR kit. Libraries were constructed in a second round of multiplex PCR, after which size selection and purification were performed. The libraries were sequenced on an Illumina HiSeq2000 using paired-end 100 bp reads. The study's own analysis went as follows. Raw data were processed with SOAPnuke, discarding reads with adapters, uncalled bases, mean Phred below 15, or no exact constant-primer or identifier match. COPE v1.2.5 was used to merge high-quality paired reads, and clonotypes were defined as unique nucleotide sequences. MiTCR v1.1 was used to align clonotypes to the IMGT TRBV, TRBD and TRBJ reference segments. Analysis was restricted to V-J combinations with a frequency above 0.0001, which covered about 99% of repertoires. The TCS score was defined as the ratio of F50 (clonal expansion) to E x V (chaos), calculated using BLOSUM62-based TCRdist between CDR3 peptides within each V-J. Welch's t-statistics and random forest reduced roughly 500 V-J features to around 14, which were used in a naive Bayes classifier (R e1071). TCRdb applied fastp at Q25 and MiXCR to the public reads, then kept only in-frame beta chains. When rows share a CDR3 protein, they turn into one entry using the most common DNA and genes. These V and J calls originate from TCRdb's pipeline instead of the authors' own analysis. In this sample the table shows around 210,000 distinct CDR3 sequences, approximately 16% of which occur a single time. The ten largest clones capture about 56% of the sample.

V is reduced by 0 bases and J by 4 bases, leaving a spacing of 7 bases between them. Reading the germline V gene gives CDR1 SGDLS and CDR2 YYNGEE. The CDR3 contains 13 residues, cysteine and phenylalanine counted. Only the CDR3 portion is preserved as DNA: 39 bases, with reading frame beginning at the first base. This clonotype was observed a single time. Its antigen specificity is not known. Qualities for individual bases were not recorded, and no much larger clone is one base off. A single read is weak support. Findings and caveats that apply to the study as a whole: No statistical method was used to set the sample size in advance, and investigators knew the group allocation. Most expanded thyroid clonotypes (frequency above 0.001) were also detected in blood, a finding suggesting that blood repertoires may reflect thyroid immune responses. Ophthalmopathy was separated from stable hyperthyroidism by a 13 V-J signature model, with 85% to 90% sensitivity and about 81% specificity obtained in cross-validation and 80%/75% obtained in testing. In validation, the model predicted progression to ophthalmopathy a median of roughly 6.2 months before onset, with roughly 70% sensitivity and about 72% specificity.

The sample taken for sequencing was blood. This TCR came from a woman aged 50 to 65 with Graves' hyperthyroidism. Recombination linked TRBV9 to TRBJ1-2, and perhaps TRBD1 as D gene, on 5 matching bases. The DNA is TGTGCCAGCAGCGTAGAAGGGACCTATGGCTACACCTTC. Its protein reads: CASSVEGTYGYTF.